Below, 4 T cell receptor beta chains from the same sample are listed, as sequenced in a study of T-cell reconstitution after alpha-beta-depleted transplantation in children. Construction of the TCRbeta library involved unique molecular identifiers. TCRdb processed the PCR reads anew with MiXCR; each CDR3 protein has one entry. This sample has about 500,000 distinct CDR3 sequences, with 30% to 35% found just once. The sequences come from PBMCs from the stem cell graft donor, collected from the stem cell graft. These receptor sequences come from a human donor who donated a stem cell graft to a child with aplastic anemia.

This chain links TRBV25-1 with TRBJ2-1; 7 positions match TRBD2. V lost 1 base to trimming and J lost 4 bases; unmatched junction nucleotides: 7. The CDR3 totals 16 residues. The germline CDR1 and CDR2 sequences are MGHDK and SYGVNS. The CDR3 here is CASSESASGAYNEQFF. The DNA for the CDR3 is TGTGCCAGCAGTGAATCCGCTAGCGGAGCTTACAATGAGCAGTTCTTC.

The V call is TRBV12-5, the J call TRBJ2-1; no firm D call. Germline values: CDR1 LGHNT, CDR2 FRNRAP. Trimming took off 1 base at V and 5 bases at J, with 3 bases between the two ends. The CDR3 length is 12 residues. The CDR3 nucleotides read TGTGCTAGTGGTTTGGGGGACAATGAGCAGTTCTTC. Amino acid sequence: CASGLGDNEQFF.

The chain combines TRBV5-6 with TRBJ1-2; D is possibly TRBD1 (6 bases). The V end was cut by 4 bases, the J end by 6 bases, with 19 bases between. Germline V lookup: CDR1 SGHDT, CDR2 YYEEEE. The CDR3 covers 15 residues. This CDR3 reads CASSGGWYRMHGYTF. The DNA for the CDR3 is TGTGCCAGCAGCGGGGGCTGGTACAGGATGCATGGCTACACCTTC.

V and J are TRBV6-1 and TRBJ2-2; 13 positions match TRBD2. The CDR3 runs 15 residues. Per the germline V gene, CDR1 is MNHNS and CDR2 is SASEGT. The CDR3 nucleotides are TGTGCGACAAAAGTACTAGCGGGAGGGGCCGGGGAGCTGTTTTTT. Protein: CATKVLAGGAGELFF.